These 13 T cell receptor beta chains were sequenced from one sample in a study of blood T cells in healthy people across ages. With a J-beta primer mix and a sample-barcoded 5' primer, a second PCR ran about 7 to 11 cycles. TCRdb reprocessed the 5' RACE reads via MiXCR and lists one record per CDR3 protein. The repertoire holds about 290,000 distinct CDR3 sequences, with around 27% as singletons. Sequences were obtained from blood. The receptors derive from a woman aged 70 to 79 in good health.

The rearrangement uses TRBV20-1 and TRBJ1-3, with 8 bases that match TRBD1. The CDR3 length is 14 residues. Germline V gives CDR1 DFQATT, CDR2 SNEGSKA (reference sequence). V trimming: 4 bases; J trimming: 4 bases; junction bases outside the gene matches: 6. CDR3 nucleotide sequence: TGCAGTGCTACCAGGGGGCGAGGGGGAAACACCATATATTTT. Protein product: CSATRGRGGNTIYF.

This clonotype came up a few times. DNA of the CDR3: TGCAGTGCTGTAGAACAGGGTAATTCACCCCTCCACTTT. It is translated as CSAVEQGNSPLHF. The rearrangement uses TRBV20-1 and TRBJ1-6; maybe TRBD1 (6 bases). Trimming took 5 bases from V and 6 from J, leaving 11 bases between them. Germline V CDR1 and CDR2: DFQATT, SNEGSKA (reference sequence). The CDR3 runs 13 residues.

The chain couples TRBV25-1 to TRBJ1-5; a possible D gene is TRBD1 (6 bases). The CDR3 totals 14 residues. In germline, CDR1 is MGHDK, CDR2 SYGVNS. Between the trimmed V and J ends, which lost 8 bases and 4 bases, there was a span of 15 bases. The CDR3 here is CASGPGVWNQPQHF. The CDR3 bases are TGTGCCAGCGGACCAGGGGTCTGGAATCAGCCCCAGCATTTT. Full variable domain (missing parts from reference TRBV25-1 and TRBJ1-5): EADIYQTPRYLVIGTGKKITLECSQTMGHDKMYWYQQDPGMELHLIHYSYGVNSTEKGDLSSESTVSRIRTEHFPLTLESARPSHTSQYLCASGPGVWNQPQHFGDGTRLSIL.

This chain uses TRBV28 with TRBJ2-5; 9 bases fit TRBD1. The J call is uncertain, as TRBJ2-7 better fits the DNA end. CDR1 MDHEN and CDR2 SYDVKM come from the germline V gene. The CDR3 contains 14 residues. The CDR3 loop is CATRVDRGSYEQYF. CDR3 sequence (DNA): TGTGCCACCAGGGTGGACAGGGGATCCTACGAGCAGTACTTC.

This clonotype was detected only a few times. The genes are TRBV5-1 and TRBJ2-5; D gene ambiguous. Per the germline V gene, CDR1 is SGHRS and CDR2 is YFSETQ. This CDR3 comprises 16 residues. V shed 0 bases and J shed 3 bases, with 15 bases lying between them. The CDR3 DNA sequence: TGCGCCAGCAGCTTGGTGTGGGGTCTCGGAGAAGAGACCCAGTACTTC. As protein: CASSLVWGLGEETQYF.

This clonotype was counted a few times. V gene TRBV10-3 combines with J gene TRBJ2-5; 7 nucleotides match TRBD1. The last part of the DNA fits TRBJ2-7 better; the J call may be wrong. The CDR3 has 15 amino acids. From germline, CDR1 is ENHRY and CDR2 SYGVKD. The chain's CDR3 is CAIRDDRVETYEQYF. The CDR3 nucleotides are TGTGCCATCAGGGATGACAGGGTAGAAACCTACGAGCAGTACTTC.

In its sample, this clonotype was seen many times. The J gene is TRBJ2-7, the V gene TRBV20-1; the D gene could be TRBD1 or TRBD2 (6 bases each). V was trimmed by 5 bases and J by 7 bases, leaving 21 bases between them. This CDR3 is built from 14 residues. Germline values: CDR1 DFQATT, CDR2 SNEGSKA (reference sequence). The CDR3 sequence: CSARYREVSGEQYF. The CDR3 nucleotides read TGCAGTGCTCGGTACAGGGAGGTCTCCGGGGAGCAGTACTTC.

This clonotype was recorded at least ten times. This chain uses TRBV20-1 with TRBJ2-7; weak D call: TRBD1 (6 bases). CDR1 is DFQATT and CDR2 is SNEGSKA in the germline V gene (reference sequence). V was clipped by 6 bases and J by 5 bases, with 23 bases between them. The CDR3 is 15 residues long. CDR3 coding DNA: TGCAGTGCCCTGAAGGGCACAGGGAGTCGCAACGAGCAGTACTTC. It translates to CSALKGTGSRNEQYF.

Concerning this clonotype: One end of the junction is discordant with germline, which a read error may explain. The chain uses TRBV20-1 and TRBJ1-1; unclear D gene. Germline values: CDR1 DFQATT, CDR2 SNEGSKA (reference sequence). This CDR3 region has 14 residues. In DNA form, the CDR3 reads TGCAGTGCTAGAGGAGGGTCCTTGGGTACTGAGGCTTTCTTT. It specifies CSARGGSLGTEAFF.

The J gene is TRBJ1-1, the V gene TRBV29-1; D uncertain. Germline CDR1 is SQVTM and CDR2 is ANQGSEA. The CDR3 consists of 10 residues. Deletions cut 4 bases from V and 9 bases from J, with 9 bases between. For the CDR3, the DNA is TGCAGCGTTGTTGAGGAAAAAGCTTTCTTT. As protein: CSVVEEKAFF.

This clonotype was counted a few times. CDR3 DNA sequence: TGTGCCATCAGTGAGTTAGTGGCGGGTGGCTACACCTTC. Its protein product is CAISELVAGGYTF. The chain employs TRBV10-3 and TRBJ1-2; D is uncertain. CDR1 is ENHRY, CDR2 SYGVKD, per germline. This CDR3 is built from 13 residues. Between the trimmed V and J ends, which lost 1 base and 7 bases, there was a span of 10 bases.

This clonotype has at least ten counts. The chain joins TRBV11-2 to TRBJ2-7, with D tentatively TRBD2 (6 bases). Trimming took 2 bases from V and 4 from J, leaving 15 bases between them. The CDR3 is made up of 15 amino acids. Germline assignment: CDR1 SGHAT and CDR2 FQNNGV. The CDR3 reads CASSLRLGEVYEQYF. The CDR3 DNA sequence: TGTGCCAGCAGCTTACGTCTGGGGGAGGTGTACGAGCAGTACTTC.

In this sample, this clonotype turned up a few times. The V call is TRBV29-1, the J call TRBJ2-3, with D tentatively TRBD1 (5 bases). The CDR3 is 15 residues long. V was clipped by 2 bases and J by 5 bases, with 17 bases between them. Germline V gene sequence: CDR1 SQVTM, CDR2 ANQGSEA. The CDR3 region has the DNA TGCAGCGTTGAAAGACAGTCAGGCAGAGGAGATACGCAGTATTTT. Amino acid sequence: CSVERQSGRGDTQYF.